Below are 17 T cell receptor beta chains sequenced from a single sample in a study of blood T cell repertoires in COVID-19 (TCRdb year 2020). The library was prepared using the immunoSEQ multiplex PCR assay. TCRdb retrieved this table from immuneACCESS and kept in-frame rearrangements only. Not all clones are present; in checked studies, unresolved V genes account for under half, and no reason is known for the remainder. Recorded for this sample are around 200,000 clones; about 86% of them occurred a single time. Under 15% of the sample is held by the ten biggest clonotypes. Material: peripheral blood. The receptors shown here come from a man aged 25 to 40 with active or convalescent COVID-19.

This clone showed up just once. The chain's CDR3 is CASSVRGTSGHNEQFF. CDR3 bases: TGTGCCAGCAGCGTACGCGGGACTAGCGGCCACAATGAGCAGTTCTTC. The chain is built from TRBV9 and TRBJ2-1; 11 nucleotides agree with TRBD2. CDR3 length: 16 residues. Germline V gene sequence: CDR1 SGDLS, CDR2 YYNGEE. Trimming cost V 1 base and J 5 bases; bases outside gene matches: 5.

The CDR3 sequence: CASSQDSGAYGYTF. DNA of the CDR3: TGTGCCAGCAGCCAAGATTCAGGGGCCTATGGCTACACCTTC. This chain joins TRBV3-1 (or the pseudogene TRBV3-2) and TRBJ1-2, with D possibly TRBD1 on 6 matching bases. Trimming left V 0 bases short and J 4 bases short, with 9 bases between. Germline V gene lookup returns CDR1 LGHDT and CDR2 YNNKEL (reference sequence). This CDR3 is built from 14 residues.

The chain links TRBV6-5 to TRBJ1-4; unclear D gene. Trimming took off 0 bases at V and 3 bases at J, with 8 bases between the two ends. The CDR3 is made up of 15 amino acids. The germline V gene encodes CDR1 MNHEY and CDR2 SVGAGI. CDR3 in DNA: TGTGCCAGCAGTTACTCCGGGATAGCTAATGAAAAACTGTTTTTT. It codes for CASSYSGIANEKLFF.

The CDR3 DNA is TGCGCCAGCAGCCCGACGACAGGGGCGATCTACGAGCAGTACTTC. This gives the protein CASSPTTGAIYEQYF. J is TRBJ2-7 and V is TRBV4-3, with 8 bases that match TRBD1. Germline V lookup: CDR1 LGHNA, CDR2 YSLEER. Unmatched junction bases numbered 8, after V lost 4 bases and J lost 3 bases. The CDR3 runs to 15 residues.

The chain recombines TRBV4-1 with TRBJ2-3; 10 nucleotides align to TRBD2. The V segment lost 3 bases and the J segment 4 bases; nucleotides outside the gene matches: 4. CDR1 and CDR2 (germline): MGHRA, YSYEKL. The CDR3 loop spans 15 amino acids. The CDR3 spells CASSQSGGGADTQYF. The CDR3 DNA reads TGCGCCAGCAGCCAGAGCGGGGGGGGCGCAGATACGCAGTATTTT.

The rearrangement joins TRBV23-1 to TRBJ1-3; TRBD1 matches at 10 bases. TRBV23-1 is treated as an ORF (open reading frame) with a function not yet certain. V was clipped by 3 bases and J by 0 bases; unmatched bases: 11. The CDR3 extends over 19 amino acids. CDR3 nucleotides: TGCGCCAGCAGTCACACCGGGACAGGGGATAACTCCTCTGGAAACACCATATATTTT. Protein product: CASSHTGTGDNSSGNTIYF.

V is TRBV4-3 and J is TRBJ2-7, with 9 bases identical to TRBD2. The CDR3 totals 17 residues. V gave up 0 bases and J gave up 6 bases; unmatched junction bases: 12. CDR1 is LGHNA and CDR2 is YSLEER in the germline V gene. This CDR3 is CASSQDRSSGRLSEQYF. CDR3 nucleotides: TGCGCCAGCAGCCAAGATCGGAGTAGCGGGAGACTGAGCGAGCAGTACTTC.

The V call is TRBV6-6, the J call TRBJ1-6; 9 bases match TRBD1. This CDR3 has 15 amino acids. The V gene end was trimmed by 6 bases and the J gene end by 7 bases; junction bases not matched to a gene: 7. From germline, CDR1 is MNHNY and CDR2 SVGAGI (reference sequence). The CDR3 is CASSRTGTGNSPLHF. The CDR3 DNA sequence: TGTGCCAGCAGCAGAACCGGGACAGGGAATTCACCCCTCCACTTT.

The rearrangement joins TRBV10-3 to TRBJ1-1; D ambiguous. The CDR3 is 12 residues long. Germline CDR1 reads ENHRY; CDR2 reads SYGVKD. V lost 6 bases to trimming and J lost 4 bases, with 9 bases between them. The CDR3 region is CAIRDAGTEAFF. CDR3 bases: TGTGCCATCAGGGACGCGGGCACTGAAGCTTTCTTT.

The chain recombines TRBV20-1 with TRBJ2-6; D unresolved. Germline V gene data show CDR1 as DFQATT and CDR2 as SNEGSKA (reference sequence). This CDR3 region has 11 residues. With 1 base removed from V and 7 bases from J, the gap between germline ends came to 2 bases. The CDR3 DNA follows: TGCAGTGCTAGAGCAGCCAACGTCCTGACTTTC. Amino acids: CSARAANVLTF.

This sequence joins TRBV30 and TRBJ2-1; TRBD2 matches 9 bases. V shed 5 bases, J shed 5 bases, and the junction held 19 bases outside the gene matches. Germline V gene data show CDR1 as GTSNPN and CDR2 as SVGIG (reference sequence). The CDR3 is 18 residues long. The CDR3 loop reads CAWDGEGVSGSRHNEQFF. CDR3 coding DNA: TGTGCCTGGGACGGCGAGGGGGTTAGCGGGAGTCGCCACAATGAGCAGTTCTTC.

This clone was seen a few times. This chain uses TRBV24-1 with TRBJ1-1; D gene ambiguous. Trimming removed 7 bases at V and 1 base at J, with 3 bases between. The CDR3 consists of 11 residues. Germline CDR1 KGHDR, CDR2 SFDVKD. The CDR3 DNA reads TGTGCCACCAGCCAGAACACTGAAGCTTTCTTT. Translation gives CATSQNTEAFF.

This clone was detected only once. The chain is built from TRBV29-1 and TRBJ2-3; TRBD1 aligns across 8 bases. This CDR3 is 14 amino acids long. The V gene end was trimmed by 3 bases and the J gene end by 2 bases; junction bases not matched to a gene: 4. Looked up from germline, CDR1 is SQVTM and CDR2 is ANQGSEA. The CDR3 sequence is CSVETGEPTDTQYF. CDR3 bases: TGCAGCGTTGAGACAGGGGAACCCACAGATACGCAGTATTTT.

This chain joins TRBV5-6 and TRBJ2-1; 8 bases map to TRBD2. The CDR3 has 13 residues. Per germline, CDR1 SGHDT and CDR2 YYEEEE. V was clipped by 5 bases and J by 8 bases; unmatched bases: 6. This CDR3 is CASSQSGGDEQFF. Written as DNA, the CDR3 is TGTGCCAGCAGTCAGAGCGGGGGCGATGAGCAGTTCTTC. The whole variable domain, filled in from reference TRBV5-6 and TRBJ2-1, reads DAGVTQSPTHLIKTRGQQVTLRCSPKSGHDTVSWYQQALGQGPQFIFQYYEEEERQRGNFPDRFSGHQFPNYSSELNVNALLLGDSALYLCASSQSGGDEQFFGPGTRLTVL.

The chain links TRBV30 to TRBJ2-7, with a possible D match to TRBD1 (5 bases). V lost 1 base to trimming and J lost 7 bases, with 20 bases between them. The CDR3 is 15 amino acids. The germline gives CDR1 GTSNPN, CDR2 SVGIG (reference sequence). The CDR3 loop reads CAWSGKQGNLREQYV. CDR3 in DNA: TGTGCCTGGAGTGGTAAGCAGGGAAATTTGAGGGAGCAGTACGTC.

CDR3 sequence reads: CASSPHSLGTGGSMNGYTF. The CDR3 bases are TGTGCCAGTAGTCCTCACTCCCTCGGGACAGGGGGCTCTATGAATGGCTACACCTTC. This rearrangement joins TRBV19 to TRBJ1-2; TRBD1 aligns across 12 bases. Germline V gene data show CDR1 as LNHDA and CDR2 as SQIVND (reference sequence). V gave up 5 bases and J gave up 6 bases; unmatched junction bases: 19. The CDR3 covers 19 residues. The full variable domain, its missing parts supplied by reference TRBV19 and TRBJ1-2, is DGGITQSPKYLFRKEGQNVTLSCEQNLNHDAMYWYRQDPGQGLRLIYYSQIVNDFQKGDIAEGYSVSREKKESFPLTVTSAQKNPTAFYLCASSPHSLGTGGSMNGYTFGSGTRLTVV.

This chain links TRBV19 with TRBJ1-2; unclear D gene. CDR3 length: 14 residues. The V end was cut by 5 bases, the J end by 8 bases, with 18 bases between. Germline-derived CDR1 and CDR2 are LNHDA and SQIVND (reference sequence). The CDR3 sequence is CASSYLGRPGGYTF. CDR3 nucleotide sequence: TGTGCCAGTAGTTACCTCGGACGGCCGGGGGGCTACACCTTC.